These T cell receptor beta chains were read from a single sample in a study of OX40 agonist ivuxolimab in advanced cancers. The assay was immunoSEQ multiplex PCR, and TCRdb's table has in-frame clones only and misses some. The sample lists 55,000 to 65,000 clones, less than 85% seen once, with under 0.65% in the top ten. The material was CD4+ or CD8+ T cells sorted from blood, obtained in a trial of the OX40 agonist ivuxolimab. These receptors came from an adult with an advanced solid tumor such as melanoma, head and neck, liver or kidney cancer. The CDR3 runs from the conserved cysteine through the conserved F or W. D genes are given only for firm matches. The size entry is marked missing in some rows and otherwise reads once, few, many or a size class.

abundance: -; v_gene: TRBV18; j_gene: TRBJ1-1; d_gene: -; CDR3nt: TGTGCCAGCTCACCGGAGGGCCTTAACACTGAAGCTTTCTTT; CDR3aa: CASSPEGLNTEAFF
abundance: -; v_gene: TRBV28; j_gene: TRBJ2-3; d_gene: TRBD2; CDR3nt: TGTGCCAGCAGGAGACTAGCGGGAGGTGCAGATACGCAGTATTTT; CDR3aa: CASRRLAGGADTQYF
abundance: few; v_gene: TRBV14; j_gene: TRBJ1-3; d_gene: -; CDR3nt: TGTGCCAGCAGCCAAGTCTTAGGCTCTGGAAACACCATATATTTT; CDR3aa: CASSQVLGSGNTIYF
abundance: -; v_gene: TRBV5-1; j_gene: TRBJ2-1; d_gene: -; CDR3nt: TGCGCCAGCAGCTCGGGACAAATGGGGCAGTTCTTC; CDR3aa: CASSSGQMGQFF
abundance: -; v_gene: TRBV18; j_gene: TRBJ1-5; d_gene: -; CDR3nt: TGTGCCAGCTCACCGACGGGAGAGAGCAATCAGCCCCAGCATTTT; CDR3aa: CASSPTGESNQPQHF
abundance: -; v_gene: TRBV5-1; j_gene: TRBJ2-5; d_gene: -; CDR3nt: TGCGCCAGCAGCCTAGGACAAGGCCAAGAGACCCAGTACTTC; CDR3aa: CASSLGQGQETQYF
abundance: -; v_gene: TRBV6-5; j_gene: TRBJ1-5; d_gene: -; CDR3nt: TGTGCCAGCAGGGGGACACTCAATCAGCCCCAGCATTTT; CDR3aa: CASRGTLNQPQHF
abundance: once; v_gene: TRBV5-1; j_gene: TRBJ1-5; d_gene: -; CDR3nt: TGCGCCAGCAGCTTGGGGGGACCAGGTCAGCCCCAGCATTTT; CDR3aa: CASSLGGPGQPQHF
abundance: -; v_gene: TRBV4-1; j_gene: TRBJ1-1; d_gene: -; CDR3nt: TGCGCCAGCAGCGCGGCCTGGACAGCCGAAGCTTTCTTT; CDR3aa: CASSAAWTAEAFF
abundance: -; v_gene: TRBV7-6; j_gene: TRBJ1-5; d_gene: -; CDR3nt: TGTGCCAGCAGCCGGAATAGCAATCAGCCCCAGCATTTT; CDR3aa: CASSRNSNQPQHF
abundance: -; v_gene: TRBV11-2; j_gene: TRBJ2-5; d_gene: TRBD1; CDR3nt: TGTGCCAGCACGCCGGGGACAGTCGAGGAGACCCAGTACTTC; CDR3aa: CASTPGTVEETQYF
abundance: -; v_gene: TRBV28; j_gene: TRBJ2-3; d_gene: TRBD2; CDR3nt: TGTGCCAGCAGTTTGGGGACCACGACTAGCGGAACCGTTAGCACAGATACGCAGTATTTT; CDR3aa: CASSLGTTTSGTVSTDTQYF
abundance: -; v_gene: TRBV7-2; j_gene: TRBJ2-3; d_gene: -; CDR3nt: TGTGCCAGCAGCTATAACACAGATACGCAGTATTTT; CDR3aa: CASSYNTDTQYF
abundance: -; v_gene: TRBV6-6; j_gene: TRBJ1-1; d_gene: -; CDR3nt: TGTGCCAGCAGTTTCGGGAAGACTGAAGCTTTCTTT; CDR3aa: CASSFGKTEAFF
abundance: -; v_gene: TRBV5-1; j_gene: TRBJ1-4; d_gene: -; CDR3nt: TGCGCCAGCAGCACAGCAGGAGGGGAAAAACTGTTTTTT; CDR3aa: CASSTAGGEKLFF
abundance: -; v_gene: TRBV4-1; j_gene: TRBJ2-7; d_gene: -; CDR3nt: TGCGCCAGCAGCCAAGTTTTGGCCTACGAGCAGTACTTC; CDR3aa: CASSQVLAYEQYF
abundance: -; v_gene: TRBV19; j_gene: TRBJ2-7; d_gene: -; CDR3nt: TGTGCCAGTAGTATTGGTGACTTGACCTACGAGCAGTACTTC; CDR3aa: CASSIGDLTYEQYF
abundance: -; v_gene: TRBV11-1; j_gene: TRBJ1-1; d_gene: TRBD1; CDR3nt: TGTGCCAGCAGCTTAGACGGGACAGAGTACATGAACACTGAAGCTTTCTTT; CDR3aa: CASSLDGTEYMNTEAFF
abundance: -; v_gene: TRBV28; j_gene: TRBJ2-2; d_gene: -; CDR3nt: TGTGCCAGCCGAATGAACGGAAACACCGGGGAGCTGTTTTTT; CDR3aa: CASRMNGNTGELFF
abundance: -; v_gene: TRBV7-3; j_gene: TRBJ2-2; d_gene: TRBD2; CDR3nt: TGTGCCAGCAGCTTAACGGGGACTAGCGGGAGCGGGGAGCTGTTTTTT; CDR3aa: CASSLTGTSGSGELFF
abundance: -; v_gene: TRBV30; j_gene: TRBJ2-7; d_gene: -; CDR3nt: TGTGCCTGGAACACAGGGTCCTACGAGCAGTACTTC; CDR3aa: CAWNTGSYEQYF
abundance: once; v_gene: TRBV7-6; j_gene: TRBJ2-5; d_gene: TRBD1; CDR3nt: TGTGCCAGCAGCCCTACCCGACAGGGCCAGACCCAGTACTTC; CDR3aa: CASSPTRQGQTQYF
abundance: -; v_gene: TRBV6-1; j_gene: TRBJ2-1; d_gene: TRBD2; CDR3nt: TGTGCCCTCAGTATAGCGGGGTACAATGAGCAGTTCTTC; CDR3aa: CALSIAGYNEQFF
abundance: -; v_gene: TRBV5-1; j_gene: TRBJ1-4; d_gene: -; CDR3nt: TGCGCCAGCACCCCCCAGTGGGGTAATGAAAAACTGTTTTTT; CDR3aa: CASTPQWGNEKLFF
abundance: -; v_gene: TRBV29-1; j_gene: TRBJ1-2; d_gene: -; CDR3nt: TGCAGCGTTGCCTGGGACGGAGGACATGGCTACACCTTC; CDR3aa: CSVAWDGGHGYTF
abundance: -; v_gene: TRBV5-1; j_gene: TRBJ2-5; d_gene: TRBD1; CDR3nt: TGCGCCAGCAGCACTCCAGGGGGCGGTGGGGAGACCCAGTACTTC; CDR3aa: CASSTPGGGGETQYF
abundance: -; v_gene: TRBV28; j_gene: TRBJ1-2; d_gene: -; CDR3nt: TGTGCCAGCAGTCCCGCCGGACAGTTTGGGGGCTACACCTTC; CDR3aa: CASSPAGQFGGYTF
abundance: -; v_gene: TRBV2; j_gene: TRBJ2-7; d_gene: TRBD2; CDR3nt: TGTGCCAGCATACTAGCGGGGGAGCAGTACTTC; CDR3aa: CASILAGEQYF
abundance: -; v_gene: TRBV6-6; j_gene: TRBJ2-2; d_gene: -; CDR3nt: TGTGCCAGCAGTCCCAATTATCAGAGCACCGGGGAGCTGTTTTTT; CDR3aa: CASSPNYQSTGELFF
abundance: -; v_gene: TRBV10-3; j_gene: TRBJ1-5; d_gene: TRBD1; CDR3nt: TGTGCCATCAGTAACAGGGGTGGCAATCAGCCCCAGCATTTT; CDR3aa: CAISNRGGNQPQHF
abundance: few; v_gene: TRBV13; j_gene: TRBJ2-1; d_gene: TRBD2; CDR3nt: TGTGCCAGCAGCTTAGTAGGGCGGGAGGGTATCAATGAGCAGTTCTTC; CDR3aa: CASSLVGREGINEQFF
abundance: -; v_gene: TRBV11-2; j_gene: TRBJ2-1; d_gene: -; CDR3nt: TGTGCCAGCAGCTTGGTAAACATCTGGGGGACCCCCCAGATTAGTGAGCAGTTCTTC; CDR3aa: CASSLVNIWGTPQISEQFF
abundance: -; v_gene: TRBV6-6; j_gene: TRBJ1-2; d_gene: -; CDR3nt: TGTGCCAGCAGTTACTCGGCGGCAGGGGTAGGCTACACCTTC; CDR3aa: CASSYSAAGVGYTF
abundance: -; v_gene: TRBV4-1; j_gene: TRBJ2-5; d_gene: -; CDR3nt: TGCGCCAGCAGCTGGAGCGGTCAAGAGACCCAGTACTTC; CDR3aa: CASSWSGQETQYF
abundance: -; v_gene: TRBV5-5; j_gene: TRBJ1-1; d_gene: -; CDR3nt: TGTGCCAGCACTTACCGGGATATGAACACTGAAGCTTTCTTT; CDR3aa: CASTYRDMNTEAFF
abundance: -; v_gene: TRBV5-4; j_gene: TRBJ2-7; d_gene: TRBD1; CDR3nt: TGTGCCAGCAGCAAGGACAGGGGGCTCCGAGAGCAGTACTTC; CDR3aa: CASSKDRGLREQYF
abundance: -; v_gene: TRBV29-1; j_gene: TRBJ1-1; d_gene: -; CDR3nt: TGCAGCGTTGCGTCACAGGGTAACGCTGAAGCTTTCTTT; CDR3aa: CSVASQGNAEAFF
abundance: -; v_gene: TRBV10-3; j_gene: TRBJ2-3; d_gene: -; CDR3nt: TGTGCCATCAGTAAGGACCCGGGAGGCACAGATACGCAGTATTTT; CDR3aa: CAISKDPGGTDTQYF
abundance: -; v_gene: TRBV18; j_gene: TRBJ1-2; d_gene: TRBD1; CDR3nt: TGTGCCAGCTCACCATCAGTTGGACAGGGATTGAATGGCTACACCTTC; CDR3aa: CASSPSVGQGLNGYTF
abundance: -; v_gene: TRBV19; j_gene: TRBJ2-3; d_gene: TRBD2; CDR3nt: TGTGCCAGTAGTCCCGAGGAAGGTGCTAGCGGGAGTAATACGCAGTATTTT; CDR3aa: CASSPEEGASGSNTQYF